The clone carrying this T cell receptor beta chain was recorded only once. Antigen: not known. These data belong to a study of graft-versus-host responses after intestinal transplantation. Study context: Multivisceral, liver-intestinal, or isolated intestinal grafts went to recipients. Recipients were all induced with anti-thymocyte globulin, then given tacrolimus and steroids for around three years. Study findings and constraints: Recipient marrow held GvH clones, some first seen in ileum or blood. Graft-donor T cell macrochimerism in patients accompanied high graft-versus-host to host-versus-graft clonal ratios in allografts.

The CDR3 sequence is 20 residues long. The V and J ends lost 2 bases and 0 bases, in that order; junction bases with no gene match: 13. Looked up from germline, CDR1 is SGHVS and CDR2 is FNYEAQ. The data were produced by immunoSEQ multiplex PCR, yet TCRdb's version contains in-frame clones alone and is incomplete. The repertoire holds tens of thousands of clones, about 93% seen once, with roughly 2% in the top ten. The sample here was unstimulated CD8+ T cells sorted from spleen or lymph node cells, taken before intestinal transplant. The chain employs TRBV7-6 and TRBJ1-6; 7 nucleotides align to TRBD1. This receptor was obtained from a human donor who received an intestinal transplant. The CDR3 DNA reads TGTGCCAGCAGCTTAAACGGGCCAACCGCAGGGGGCTCCTATAATTCACCCCTCCACTTT. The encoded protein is CASSLNGPTAGGSYNSPLHF. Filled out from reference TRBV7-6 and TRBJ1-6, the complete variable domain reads GAGVSQSPRYKVTKRGQDVALRCDPISGHVSLYWYRQALGQGPEFLTYFNYEAQQDKSGLPNDRFSAERPEGSISTLTIQRTEQRDSAMYRCASSLNGPTAGGSYNSPLHFGNGTRLTVT.